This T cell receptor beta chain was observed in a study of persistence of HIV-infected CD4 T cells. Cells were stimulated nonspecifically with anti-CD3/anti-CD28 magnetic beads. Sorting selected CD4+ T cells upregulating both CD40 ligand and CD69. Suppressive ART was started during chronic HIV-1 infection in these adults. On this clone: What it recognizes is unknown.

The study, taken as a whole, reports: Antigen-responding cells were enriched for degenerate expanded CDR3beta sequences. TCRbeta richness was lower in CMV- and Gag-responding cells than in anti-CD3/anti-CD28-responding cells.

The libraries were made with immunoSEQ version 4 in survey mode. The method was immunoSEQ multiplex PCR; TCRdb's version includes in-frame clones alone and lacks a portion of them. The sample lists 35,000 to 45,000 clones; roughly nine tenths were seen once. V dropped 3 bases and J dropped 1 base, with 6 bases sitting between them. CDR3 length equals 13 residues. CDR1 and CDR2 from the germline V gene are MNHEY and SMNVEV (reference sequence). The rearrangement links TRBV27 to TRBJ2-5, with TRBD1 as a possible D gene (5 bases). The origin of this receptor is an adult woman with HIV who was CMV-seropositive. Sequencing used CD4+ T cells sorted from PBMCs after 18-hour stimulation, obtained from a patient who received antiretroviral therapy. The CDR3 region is CASSFRGQETQYF. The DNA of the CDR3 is TGTGCCAGCAGTTTTAGGGGCCAAGAGACCCAGTACTTC.